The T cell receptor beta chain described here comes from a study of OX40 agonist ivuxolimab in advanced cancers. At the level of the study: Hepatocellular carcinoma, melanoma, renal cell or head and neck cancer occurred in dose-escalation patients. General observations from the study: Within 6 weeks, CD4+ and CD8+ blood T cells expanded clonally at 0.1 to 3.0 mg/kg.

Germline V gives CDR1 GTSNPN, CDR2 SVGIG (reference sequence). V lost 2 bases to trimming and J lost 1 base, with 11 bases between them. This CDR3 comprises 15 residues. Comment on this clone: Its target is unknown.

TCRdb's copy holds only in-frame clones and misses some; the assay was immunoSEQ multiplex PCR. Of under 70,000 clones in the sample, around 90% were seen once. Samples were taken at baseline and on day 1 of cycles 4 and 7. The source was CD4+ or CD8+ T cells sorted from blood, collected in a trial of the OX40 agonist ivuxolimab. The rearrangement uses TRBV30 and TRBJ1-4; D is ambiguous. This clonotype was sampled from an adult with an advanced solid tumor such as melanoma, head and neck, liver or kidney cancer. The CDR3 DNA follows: TGTGCCTGGAGTCTACAGCTAGTAACTAATGAAAAACTGTTTTTT. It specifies CAWSLQLVTNEKLFF.